The clone carrying this T cell receptor beta chain was seen just once. This entry is derived from a study of patients and donors after allogeneic stem cell transplantation. MiXCR, run by TCRdb on the RT-PCR reads, gives a single entry per CDR3 protein. There are tens of thousands of distinct CDR3 sequences in the sample; approximately 49% occur only once, and 60% to 65% lies in the top ten. The germline V gene has CDR1 LGHNA and CDR2 YSLEER. V lost 4 bases and J 0 bases, leaving 9 bases between the germline ends. The CDR3 totals 15 residues. Sequencing was carried out using blood, either unsorted or a sorted T cell fraction (not recorded which). This rearrangement joins TRBV4-3 to TRBJ1-4; D gene ambiguous. This clonotype originated in a human donor who was either an allogeneic HSCT recipient or a stem cell or donor lymphocyte infusion donor (not recorded which). It is not recorded whose cells these are; they may come from a transplant donor. The CDR3 reads CASSPDTSTNEKLFF. Written as DNA, the CDR3 is TGCGCCAGCAGCCCAGACACTTCAACTAATGAAAAACTGTTTTTT.